This T cell receptor beta chain derives from a study of persistence of HIV-infected CD4 T cells. The germline V gene encodes CDR1 LNHDA and CDR2 SQIVND (reference sequence). The length of the CDR3 is 15 residues. V shed 7 bases and J 3 bases; nucleotides not matched to a gene: 9. A single count supports this clone. Its target is unknown. Sequencing used immunoSEQ version 4 in survey mode. Only in-frame clones appear in the TCRdb table, and some are missing; sequencing was by immunoSEQ multiplex PCR. Of 37,000 or so clones listed, around 80% are singletons. The stimulus was lysate of CMV-infected fibroblasts, about 10 ug/mL. Sorted nonresponding memory CD4+ T cells were CD40L-negative, CD69-negative, CD45RO-high.

The chain carries TRBV19 and TRBJ2-3; 8 bases match TRBD1. The receptor was isolated from an adult man with HIV who was CMV-seropositive. The sequenced sample was CD4+ T cells sorted from PBMCs after roughly 18-hour stimulation, obtained from a patient who received antiretroviral therapy. Here the CDR3 reads CASTDRGGETDTQYF. The CDR3 DNA is TGTGCCAGTACTGACAGGGGCGGGGAAACAGATACGCAGTATTTT.